This T cell receptor (beta chain) derives from a study of long-term antiretroviral therapy in people with HIV. The CDR3 spans 14 residues. Looked up from germline, CDR1 is MNHEY and CDR2 is SVGAGI. The germline V and J ends were trimmed by 2 bases and 2 bases, with 9 bases remaining between them. Survey-level immunoSEQ v3.0 assays were run. Some clones are missing from TCRdb's copy, which holds only in-frame ones; the method was immunoSEQ multiplex PCR. The table shows 15,000 or so clones, with around 84% occurring only once. Inclusion required at least two post-ART and at least one pre-ART PBMC samples.

The clonotype was recovered from a woman in her thirties or forties with HIV. The input for sequencing was unsorted PBMCs, taken about 3.3 years after starting antiretroviral therapy. This sequence joins TRBV6-5 and TRBJ1-1; D is ambiguous. The CDR3 sequence: CASSYLRQNTEAFF. In nucleotides, the CDR3 is TGTGCCAGCAGTTACCTAAGACAAAACACTGAAGCTTTCTTT.